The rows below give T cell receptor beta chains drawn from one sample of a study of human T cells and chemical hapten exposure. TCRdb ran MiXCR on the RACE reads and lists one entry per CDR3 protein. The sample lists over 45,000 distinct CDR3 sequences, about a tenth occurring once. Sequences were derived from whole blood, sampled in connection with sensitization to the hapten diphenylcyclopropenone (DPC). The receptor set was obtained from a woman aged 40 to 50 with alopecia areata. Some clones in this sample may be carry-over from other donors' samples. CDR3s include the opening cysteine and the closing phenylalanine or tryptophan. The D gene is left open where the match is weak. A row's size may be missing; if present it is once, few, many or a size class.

CDR3 DNA: TGTGCCAGCAGCCAAGCTACGGGAAACTACGAGCAGTACTTC
CDR3 protein: CASSQATGNYEQYF
V gene: TRBV14
J gene: TRBJ2-7
D gene: -
clone size: -

CDR3 DNA: TGTGCCAGCAGCTTGCCCGGGCTAACCACAGATACGCAGTATTTT
CDR3 protein: CASSLPGLTTDTQYF
V gene: TRBV5-6
J gene: TRBJ2-3
D gene: -
clone size: many

CDR3 DNA: TGCGCCAGCAGCTTGGGTAGGGACCCATGGAGCACAGATACGCAGTATTTT
CDR3 protein: CASSLGRDPWSTDTQYF
V gene: TRBV5-1
J gene: TRBJ2-3
D gene: -
clone size: many

CDR3 DNA: TGCAGCGTTGGTCTGGGGTACGAGCAGTACTTC
CDR3 protein: CSVGLGYEQYF
V gene: TRBV29-1
J gene: TRBJ2-7
D gene: -
clone size: -

CDR3 DNA: TGTGCCAGCAGCTTGCGGTTACAGGCGGCACAATATGGGGAGACCCAGTACTTC
CDR3 protein: CASSLRLQAAQYGETQYF
V gene: TRBV5-6
J gene: TRBJ2-5
D gene: -
clone size: many

CDR3 DNA: TGCAGTGCTAGAGACATTTCCGGGACGGATTATTATAGCAATCAGCCCCAGCATTTT
CDR3 protein: CSARDISGTDYYSNQPQHF
V gene: TRBV20-1
J gene: TRBJ1-5
D gene: -
clone size: many

CDR3 DNA: TGTGCCAGCAATCGAGGAGGGAGCAATCAGCCCCAGCATTTT
CDR3 protein: CASNRGGSNQPQHF
V gene: TRBV28
J gene: TRBJ1-5
D gene: -
clone size: -

CDR3 DNA: TGTGCCAGCAGCTTGGGACTAACGGAGACCCAGTACTTC
CDR3 protein: CASSLGLTETQYF
V gene: TRBV5-6
J gene: TRBJ2-5
D gene: -
clone size: many

CDR3 DNA: TGTGCCAGCAGTGACGGTGTAACTGAAGCTTTCTTT
CDR3 protein: CASSDGVTEAFF
V gene: TRBV6-4
J gene: TRBJ1-1
D gene: -
clone size: few

CDR3 DNA: TGTGCCAGCAGCAAGACAGGGGAGGTCACAGATACGCAGTATTTT
CDR3 protein: CASSKTGEVTDTQYF
V gene: TRBV6-2/TRBV6-3
J gene: TRBJ2-3
D gene: TRBD1
clone size: many

CDR3 DNA: TGTGCCAGCAGTGAGCTTAGCGGGGGGCCTAGCACAGATACGCAGTATTTT
CDR3 protein: CASSELSGGPSTDTQYF
V gene: TRBV6-1
J gene: TRBJ2-3
D gene: TRBD2
clone size: few

CDR3 DNA: TGTGCCAGCAACTCCCAGGGCCTGGGTGAAAAACTGTTTTTT
CDR3 protein: CASNSQGLGEKLFF
V gene: TRBV7-8
J gene: TRBJ1-4
D gene: -
clone size: -

CDR3 DNA: TGCGGAGGGGGCGGGGAAGAAAAACTGTTTTTT
CDR3 protein: CGGGGEEKLFF
V gene: TRBV29-1
J gene: TRBJ1-4
D gene: TRBD1
clone size: -

CDR3 DNA: TGTGCCAGCATCGCGGAGGGGTTTGGAAACACCATATATTTT
CDR3 protein: CASIAEGFGNTIYF
V gene: TRBV7-3
J gene: TRBJ1-3
D gene: -
clone size: -

CDR3 DNA: TGTGCCAGCAGTGAACGGACAGGGGGCTACTATGGCTACACCTTC
CDR3 protein: CASSERTGGYYGYTF
V gene: TRBV6-1
J gene: TRBJ1-2
D gene: TRBD1
clone size: many

CDR3 DNA: TGCAGTGCCGCGGACAGGCTACAAGAGACCCAGTACTTC
CDR3 protein: CSAADRLQETQYF
V gene: TRBV20-1
J gene: TRBJ2-5
D gene: TRBD1
clone size: many

CDR3 DNA: TGTGCCAGCAGCTTAGCGGGGACAAGGGAGGTAGTACATTTT
CDR3 protein: CASSLAGTREVVHF
V gene: TRBV7-2
J gene: TRBJ1-5
D gene: -
clone size: -

CDR3 DNA: TGTGCCAGCAGCCTAATGACAGGGAACACCGGGGAGCTGTTTTTT
CDR3 protein: CASSLMTGNTGELFF
V gene: TRBV7-6
J gene: TRBJ2-2
D gene: -
clone size: many

CDR3 DNA: TGTGCCAGCAGCGGATTGGGCACTGAAGCTTTCTTT
CDR3 protein: CASSGLGTEAFF
V gene: TRBV7-9
J gene: TRBJ1-1
D gene: -
clone size: many

CDR3 DNA: TGTGCCAGCAGTGTTGGTGCAGACACCGGGGAGCTGTTTTTT
CDR3 protein: CASSVGADTGELFF
V gene: TRBV25-1
J gene: TRBJ2-2
D gene: -
clone size: few

CDR3 DNA: TGCAGCGTGACGGGAGGGGCGGCCACTGAAGCTTTCTTT
CDR3 protein: CSVTGGAATEAFF
V gene: TRBV29-1
J gene: TRBJ1-1
D gene: -
clone size: many

CDR3 DNA: TGTGCCAGCAGTCTCCGGGGGGGTGCCCTCTCTGGGGCCAACGTCCTGACTTTC
CDR3 protein: CASSLRGGALSGANVLTF
V gene: TRBV12-3/TRBV12-4
J gene: TRBJ2-6
D gene: TRBD2
clone size: many

CDR3 DNA: TGCGCCAGCAGCCCACAGGGATATGGCTACACCTTC
CDR3 protein: CASSPQGYGYTF
V gene: TRBV4-1
J gene: TRBJ1-2
D gene: -
clone size: few

CDR3 DNA: TGTGCCAGCAGCCAAGAGACAGCGGGGGGGAACAATGAGCAGTTCTTC
CDR3 protein: CASSQETAGGNNEQFF
V gene: TRBV4-2
J gene: TRBJ2-1
D gene: TRBD2
clone size: many

CDR3 DNA: TGCGCCAGCAGTCACCCTCGGAGGGCGCTCCTCTACGAGCAGTACTTC
CDR3 protein: CASSHPRRALLYEQYF
V gene: TRBV23-1
J gene: TRBJ2-7
D gene: -
clone size: few

CDR3 DNA: TGTGCCAGCTCACGAGATGGCCGAAACAATGAGCAGTTCTTC
CDR3 protein: CASSRDGRNNEQFF
V gene: TRBV18
J gene: TRBJ2-1
D gene: -
clone size: -

CDR3 DNA: TGTGCCAGCAGTGTGGGGAGACAGGCAGAAGAAGCTTTCTTT
CDR3 protein: CASSVGRQAEEAFF
V gene: TRBV2
J gene: TRBJ1-1
D gene: -
clone size: few

CDR3 DNA: TGTGCCAGCAGCTTAGCGGGGGCAGAGGGCTACACCTTC
CDR3 protein: CASSLAGAEGYTF
V gene: TRBV13
J gene: TRBJ1-2
D gene: -
clone size: few

CDR3 DNA: TGTGCCAGCAGTTTCGATGACCCTTCTCTGTACTTC
CDR3 protein: CASSFDDPSLYF
V gene: TRBV7-2
J gene: TRBJ2-7
D gene: -
clone size: few